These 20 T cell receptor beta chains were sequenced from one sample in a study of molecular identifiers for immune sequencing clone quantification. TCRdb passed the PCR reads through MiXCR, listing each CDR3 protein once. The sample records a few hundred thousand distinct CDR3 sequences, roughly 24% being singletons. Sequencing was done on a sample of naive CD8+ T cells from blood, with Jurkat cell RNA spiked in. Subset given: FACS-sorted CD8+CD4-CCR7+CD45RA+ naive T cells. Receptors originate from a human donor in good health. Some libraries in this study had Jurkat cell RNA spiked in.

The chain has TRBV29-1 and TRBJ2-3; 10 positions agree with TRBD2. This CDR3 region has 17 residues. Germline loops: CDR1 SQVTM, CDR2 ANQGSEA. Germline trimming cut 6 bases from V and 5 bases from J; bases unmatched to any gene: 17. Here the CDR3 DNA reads TGCAGCGTGCTGCCGTGGGTTGAGCGGGAGGGCCTAGATACGCAGTATTTT. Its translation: CSVLPWVEREGLDTQYF.

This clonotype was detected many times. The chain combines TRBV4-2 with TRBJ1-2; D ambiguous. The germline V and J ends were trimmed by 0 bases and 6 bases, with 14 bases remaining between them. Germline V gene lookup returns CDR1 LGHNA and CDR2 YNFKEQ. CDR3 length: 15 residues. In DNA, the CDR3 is TGTGCCAGCAGCCAAGATCTTCCGGAGGGCCATGGCTACACCTTC. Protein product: CASSQDLPEGHGYTF.

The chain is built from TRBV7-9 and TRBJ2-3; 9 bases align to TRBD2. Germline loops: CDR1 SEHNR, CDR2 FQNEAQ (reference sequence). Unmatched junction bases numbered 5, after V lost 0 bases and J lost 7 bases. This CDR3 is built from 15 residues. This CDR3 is CASSLASGGPNTQYF. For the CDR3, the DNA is TGTGCCAGCAGCTTAGCTAGCGGGGGCCCCAATACGCAGTATTTT.

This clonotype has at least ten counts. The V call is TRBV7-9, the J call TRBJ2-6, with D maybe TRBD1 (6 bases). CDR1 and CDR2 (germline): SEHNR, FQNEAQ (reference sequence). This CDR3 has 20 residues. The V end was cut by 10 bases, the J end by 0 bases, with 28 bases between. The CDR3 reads CATELIFGDTDSSGANVLTF. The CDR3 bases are TGTGCCACCGAGCTTATATTTGGGGACACAGACTCCTCTGGGGCCAACGTCCTGACTTTC.

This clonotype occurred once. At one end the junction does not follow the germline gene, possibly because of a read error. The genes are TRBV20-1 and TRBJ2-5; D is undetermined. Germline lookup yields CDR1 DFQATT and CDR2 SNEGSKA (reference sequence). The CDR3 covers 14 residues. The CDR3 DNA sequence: TGCGGTGCTGTTTTACTTAGGGTCCAAGAGACCCAGTACTTC. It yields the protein CGAVLLRVQETQYF.

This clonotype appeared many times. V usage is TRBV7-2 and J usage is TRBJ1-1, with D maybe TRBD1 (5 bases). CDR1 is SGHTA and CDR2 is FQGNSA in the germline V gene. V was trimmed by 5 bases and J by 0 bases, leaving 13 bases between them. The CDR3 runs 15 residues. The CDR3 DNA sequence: TGTGCCAGCAGCCCTGCGGGACCTATGAACACTGAAGCTTTCTTT. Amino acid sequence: CASSPAGPMNTEAFF.

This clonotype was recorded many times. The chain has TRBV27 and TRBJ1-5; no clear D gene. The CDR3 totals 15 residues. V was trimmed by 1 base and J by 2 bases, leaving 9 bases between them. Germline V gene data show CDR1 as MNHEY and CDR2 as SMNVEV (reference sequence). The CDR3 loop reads CASSLLGVGNQPQHF. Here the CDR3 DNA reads TGTGCCAGCAGTTTATTAGGCGTGGGCAATCAGCCCCAGCATTTT.

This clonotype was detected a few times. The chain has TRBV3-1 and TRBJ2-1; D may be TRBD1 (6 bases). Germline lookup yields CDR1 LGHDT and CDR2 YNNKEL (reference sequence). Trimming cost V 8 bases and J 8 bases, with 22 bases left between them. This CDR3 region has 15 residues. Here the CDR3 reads CASGTGTHKRYEQFF. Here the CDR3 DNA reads TGTGCCAGCGGTACCGGGACACATAAACGGTATGAGCAGTTCTTC.

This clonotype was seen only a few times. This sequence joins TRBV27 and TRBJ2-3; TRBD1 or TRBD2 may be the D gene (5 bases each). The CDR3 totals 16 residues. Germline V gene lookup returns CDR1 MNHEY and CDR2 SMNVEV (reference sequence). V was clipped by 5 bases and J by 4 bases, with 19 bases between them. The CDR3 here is CASSTTGGLGPDTQYF. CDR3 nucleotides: TGTGCCAGCAGTACCACAGGAGGTCTTGGGCCAGATACGCAGTATTTT.

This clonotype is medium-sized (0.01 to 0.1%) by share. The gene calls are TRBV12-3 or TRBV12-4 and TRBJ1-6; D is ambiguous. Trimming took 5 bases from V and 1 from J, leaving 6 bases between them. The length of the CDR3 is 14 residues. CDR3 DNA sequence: TGTGCCAGCAGTACCGATTCCTATAATTCACCCCTCCACTTT. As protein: CASSTDSYNSPLHF.

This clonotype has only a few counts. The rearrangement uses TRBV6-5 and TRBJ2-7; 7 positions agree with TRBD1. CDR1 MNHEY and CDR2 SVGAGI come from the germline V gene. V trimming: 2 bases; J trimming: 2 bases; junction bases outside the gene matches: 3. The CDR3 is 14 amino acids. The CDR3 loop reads CASSYRGQPYEQYF. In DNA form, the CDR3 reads TGTGCCAGCAGTTACCGGGGACAGCCCTACGAGCAGTACTTC.

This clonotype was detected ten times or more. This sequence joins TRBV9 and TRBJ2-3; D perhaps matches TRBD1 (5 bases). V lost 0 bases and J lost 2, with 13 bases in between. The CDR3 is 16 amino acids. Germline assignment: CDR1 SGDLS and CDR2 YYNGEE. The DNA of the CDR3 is TGTGCCAGCAGCGTAGCTGGTCCAGGGCTCACAGATACGCAGTATTTT. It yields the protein CASSVAGPGLTDTQYF.

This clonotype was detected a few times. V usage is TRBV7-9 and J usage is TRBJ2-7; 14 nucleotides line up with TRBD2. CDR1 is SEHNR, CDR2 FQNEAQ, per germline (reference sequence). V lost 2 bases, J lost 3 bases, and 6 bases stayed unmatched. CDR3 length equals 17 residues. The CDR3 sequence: CASSLTPGLAGDYEQYF. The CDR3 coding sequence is TGTGCCAGCAGCTTAACCCCGGGACTAGCGGGAGACTACGAGCAGTACTTC. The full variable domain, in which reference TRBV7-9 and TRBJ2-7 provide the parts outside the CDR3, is DTGVSQNPRHKITKRGQNVTFRCDPISEHNRLYWYRQTLGQGPEFLTYFQNEAQLEKSRLLSDRFSAERPKGSFSTLEIQRTEQGDSAMYLCASSLTPGLAGDYEQYFGPGTRLTVT.

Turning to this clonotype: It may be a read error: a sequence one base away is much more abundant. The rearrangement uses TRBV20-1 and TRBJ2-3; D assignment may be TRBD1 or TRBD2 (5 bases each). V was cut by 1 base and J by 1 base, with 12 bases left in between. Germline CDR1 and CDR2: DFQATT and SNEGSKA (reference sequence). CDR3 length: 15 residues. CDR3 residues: CSARGGRERTDTQYF. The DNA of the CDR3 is TGCAGTGCTAGAGGCGGCAGGGAGCGCACAGATACGCAGTATTTT.

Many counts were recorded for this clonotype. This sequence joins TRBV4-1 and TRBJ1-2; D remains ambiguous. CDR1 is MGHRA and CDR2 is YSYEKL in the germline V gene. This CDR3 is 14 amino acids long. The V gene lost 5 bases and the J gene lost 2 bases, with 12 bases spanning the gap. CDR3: CASSERASNYGYTF. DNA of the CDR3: TGCGCCAGCAGCGAGAGGGCCAGCAACTATGGCTACACCTTC.

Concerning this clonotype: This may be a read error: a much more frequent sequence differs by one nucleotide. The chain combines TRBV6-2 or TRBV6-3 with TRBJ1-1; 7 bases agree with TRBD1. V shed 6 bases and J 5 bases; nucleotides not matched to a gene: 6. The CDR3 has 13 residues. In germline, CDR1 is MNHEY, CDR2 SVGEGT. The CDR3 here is CASRDDRVTEAFF. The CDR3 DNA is TGTGCCAGCAGAGACGACAGGGTTACTGAAGCTTTCTTT.

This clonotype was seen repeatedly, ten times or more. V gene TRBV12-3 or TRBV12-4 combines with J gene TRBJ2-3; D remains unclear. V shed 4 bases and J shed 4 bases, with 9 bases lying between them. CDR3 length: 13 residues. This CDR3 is CASSSALADTQYF. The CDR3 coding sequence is TGTGCCAGCAGTTCGGCCCTGGCAGATACGCAGTATTTT.

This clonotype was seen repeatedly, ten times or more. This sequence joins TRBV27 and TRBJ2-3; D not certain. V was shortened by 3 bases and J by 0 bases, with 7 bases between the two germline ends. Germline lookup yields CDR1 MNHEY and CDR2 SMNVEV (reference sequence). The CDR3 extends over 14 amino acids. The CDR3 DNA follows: TGTGCCAGCAGTTTCTACACTAGCACAGATACGCAGTATTTT. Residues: CASSFYTSTDTQYF.

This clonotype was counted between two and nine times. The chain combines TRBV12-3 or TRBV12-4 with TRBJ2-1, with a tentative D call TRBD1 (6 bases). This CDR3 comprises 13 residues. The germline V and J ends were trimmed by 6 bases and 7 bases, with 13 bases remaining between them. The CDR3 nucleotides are TGTGCCAGCAGCACAGGGACGGCGAATGAGCAGTTCTTC. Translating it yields CASSTGTANEQFF.

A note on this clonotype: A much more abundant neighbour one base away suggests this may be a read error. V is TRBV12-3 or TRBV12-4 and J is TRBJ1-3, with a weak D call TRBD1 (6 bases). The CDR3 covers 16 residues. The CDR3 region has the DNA TGTGCCAGCAGTCCTGACCGGGACACCGTACGAAACACCGTATATTTT. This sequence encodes CASSPDRDTVRNTVYF.